This T cell receptor beta chain was identified during a study of blood T cell repertoires in COVID-19. Overall study context: T cells, B-cell-depleted T cells, or PBMCs provided the cDNA or gDNA that served as material.

The germline V gene has CDR1 LGHDT and CDR2 YNNKEL (reference sequence). Trimming removed 5 bases from V and 0 bases from J, with 11 bases in between. This CDR3 is 15 amino acids long. Original data processing: Amplification of reference gene primers was used by the study to estimate nucleated cell counts. The assay was immunoSEQ multiplex PCR, and TCRdb's table has in-frame clones only and misses some. For V, J and clone size, that table is used; D and trimming come from the DNA. The table lists about 180,000 clones, under 90% of them singletons. V gene TRBV3-1 (or the pseudogene TRBV3-2) combines with J gene TRBJ1-3; D is ambiguous. This receptor was identified in a human donor in a cohort sampled during active COVID-19. Sequencing was done on a sample of peripheral blood. CDR3 protein: CASSNRPGSGNTIYF. The CDR3 DNA reads as TGTGCCAGCAGCAATCGGCCAGGCTCTGGAAACACCATATATTTT.